This T cell receptor (delta chain) comes out of a study of Vδ1+ human thymocytes. The germline V gene has CDR1 TSWWSYY and CDR2 QGS. With V trimmed by 0 bases and J by 1 base, 14 bases remained unmatched. The CDR3 sequence is 21 residues long. Study outcomes and limitations: Highly polyclonal TRG and TRD repertoires with Gaussian CDR3 length distributions appeared in thymus.

In the case of this clone: Antigen specificity is unknown.

Extracted RNA was reverse transcribed into cDNA. The CDR3 regions were amplified by multiplex PCR from V-gene primers to a constant-region primer. TCRdb reapplied CATT to the multiplex PCR reads. The sample consists of tens of thousands of delta-chain clones, 8% to 10% of them appearing once. The chain couples TRDV1 to TRDJ1, with 13 bases matching TRDD3. The receptor's source is a child less than two years old who had congenital heart surgery. Sequences were obtained from Vdelta1+ gamma-delta thymocytes from the thymus. Subset specified: FACS-sorted CD3+ TCRalphabeta- TCRVdelta1+ TCRVdelta2- thymocytes. CDR3 protein: CALGELTPRTGGYASTDKLIF. The CDR3 nucleotides read TGTGCTCTTGGGGAACTCACTCCCCGGACTGGGGGATACGCCTCCACCGATAAACTCATCTTT.